A selection of T cell receptor beta chains follows, all from one sample in a study of T cell repertoires in cytomegalovirus infection. These TCRs are of unknown antigen specificity. One entry per CDR3 protein results from TCRdb running MiXCR on the reads. The data show 90,000 to 130,000 distinct CDR3 sequences, roughly a tenth seen once. The sequencing sample was made of PBMCs, sequenced either directly or after in vitro stimulation (not recorded which). These receptors came from a human donor in good health (CMV status not recorded). Some clones in this sample may be carry-over from other donors' samples. Both conserved end residues are part of each CDR3. The order of the fields is D gene, V gene, CDR3 length, J gene, CDR3 protein. The D gene is left open where the match is weak.

D gene: TRBD1; V gene: TRBV6-1; CDR3 length: 18; J gene: TRBJ2-6; CDR3 protein: CASRISGTGGAGANVLTF
D gene: TRBD2; V gene: TRBV6-2/TRBV6-3; CDR3 length: 13; J gene: TRBJ2-7; CDR3 protein: CASTGAGAYEQYF
D gene: -; V gene: TRBV6-1; CDR3 length: 14; J gene: TRBJ2-1; CDR3 protein: CASSPRQRYNEQFF
D gene: TRBD1; V gene: TRBV7-8; CDR3 length: 14; J gene: TRBJ2-1; CDR3 protein: CASSPRGQGDEQFF
D gene: -; V gene: TRBV24-1; CDR3 length: 15; J gene: TRBJ2-3; CDR3 protein: CATGEVTGRTDTQYF
D gene: -; V gene: TRBV7-9; CDR3 length: 13; J gene: TRBJ1-4; CDR3 protein: CASSLATNEKLFF
D gene: -; V gene: TRBV10-3; CDR3 length: 13; J gene: TRBJ1-5; CDR3 protein: CAIGNRENQPQHF
D gene: TRBD2; V gene: TRBV20-1; CDR3 length: 15; J gene: TRBJ2-1; CDR3 protein: CSAMRLAGGSHEQFF
D gene: -; V gene: TRBV28; CDR3 length: 11; J gene: TRBJ2-1; CDR3 protein: CASNNHNEQFF
D gene: TRBD2; V gene: TRBV7-8; CDR3 length: 15; J gene: TRBJ2-3; CDR3 protein: CASIPTSGALDTQYF
D gene: -; V gene: TRBV7-9; CDR3 length: 15; J gene: TRBJ2-7; CDR3 protein: CASSPSSRVVDEQYF
D gene: -; V gene: TRBV5-6; CDR3 length: 17; J gene: TRBJ2-1; CDR3 protein: CASSFLGRVGQYNEQFF
D gene: -; V gene: TRBV20-1; CDR3 length: 17; J gene: TRBJ1-5; CDR3 protein: CSARDLQGKVGNQPQHF
D gene: -; V gene: TRBV29-1; CDR3 length: 15; J gene: TRBJ2-3; CDR3 protein: CSVRDGLVHTDTQYF
D gene: TRBD1; V gene: TRBV27; CDR3 length: 12; J gene: TRBJ1-2; CDR3 protein: CASSGQGVGYTF
D gene: -; V gene: TRBV11-2; CDR3 length: 12; J gene: TRBJ1-6; CDR3 protein: CASTYLGSPLHF
D gene: -; V gene: TRBV7-2; CDR3 length: 14; J gene: TRBJ2-5; CDR3 protein: CASSLTTGRETQYF
D gene: -; V gene: TRBV7-2; CDR3 length: 19; J gene: TRBJ2-3; CDR3 protein: CASSPRIVTRGVLTDTQYF
D gene: -; V gene: TRBV12-3/TRBV12-4; CDR3 length: 13; J gene: TRBJ1-2; CDR3 protein: CASIDRLGIGYTF
D gene: -; V gene: TRBV19; CDR3 length: 15; J gene: TRBJ1-5; CDR3 protein: CASSRGGALNQPQHF
D gene: -; V gene: TRBV20-1; CDR3 length: 13; J gene: TRBJ1-6; CDR3 protein: CSARGDSNSPLHF
D gene: -; V gene: TRBV6-5; CDR3 length: 13; J gene: TRBJ2-1; CDR3 protein: CASSYSKYNEQFF